This TCR beta chain stems from a study of Ad26.COV2.S vaccination and SARS-CoV-2 variants. Note on this clone: Its target is not known.

Study-wide results and caveats: Spike-specific TCR breadth was greater in vaccine than placebo recipients. Placebo recipients and vaccine recipients were similar in non-spike TCR breadth. Possible underestimation of total T cell responses by the TCR breadth and depth analyses was noted. Spike-specific responses of CD8+ and CD4+ T cells were reported to display substantial breadth after vaccination.

This table comes from immunoSEQ multiplex PCR, and its TCRdb copy is limited to in-frame clones, with some not included. The sample includes approximately 90,000 clones, around 82% of them seen just once. This sample comprised peripheral blood, obtained after recovery from COVID-19. This clonotype was sampled from a human donor who had recovered from COVID-19.

The CDR3 DNA reads TGTGCCAGCAGCGCCGGGACCCATGGAAACACCATATATTTT. It yields the protein CASSAGTHGNTIYF. The chain has TRBV9 and TRBJ1-3; D perhaps matches TRBD1 (5 bases). CDR3 size: 14 residues. Germline lookup yields CDR1 SGDLS and CDR2 YYNGEE. Trimming stripped 3 bases from V and 3 bases from J, with 10 bases between.